Shown below are 20 T cell receptor beta chains from a single sample sequenced in a study of blood T cells in healthy people across ages. With a J-beta primer mix and a sample-barcoded 5' primer, a second PCR ran roughly 6 to 11 cycles. MiXCR, applied by TCRdb to the 5' RACE reads, yields one record per CDR3 protein. The sample consists of 650,000 to 800,000 distinct CDR3 sequences, under 45% of them appearing once. The sequenced sample consisted of blood. The receptors derive from a man in his 60s in good health.

This clonotype was detected only a few times. This chain uses TRBV6-2 or TRBV6-3 with TRBJ2-4, with a weak D call TRBD1 (5 bases). The better agreement between TRBJ2-7 and the DNA end casts doubt on the J call. This CDR3 is 15 amino acids long. In germline, CDR1 is MNHEY, CDR2 SVGEGT. The CDR3 reads CASSSLQTVSYEQYF. The CDR3 DNA sequence: TGTGCCAGCAGTTCCCTCCAGACAGTTTCCTACGAGCAGTACTTC.

The J gene is TRBJ2-5, the V gene TRBV12-3 or TRBV12-4, with a tentative D call TRBD1 (5 bases). The V gene lost 1 base and the J gene lost 1 base, with 7 bases spanning the gap. The CDR3 sequence is 14 residues long. CDR3 nucleotides: TGTGCCAGCAGTTTAGGACAGATCCAAGAGACCCAGTACTTC. It codes for CASSLGQIQETQYF.

The chain has TRBV6-6 and TRBJ2-7, with TRBD1 as a possible D gene (7 bases). The ends were cut back, 4 bases at V and 7 bases at J, with 23 bases in the middle. From germline, CDR1 is MNHNY and CDR2 SVGAGI (reference sequence). The CDR3 extends over 16 amino acids. CDR3 loop: CASSSSGRGAFWEQYF. CDR3 coding DNA: TGTGCCAGCAGTTCATCGGGCAGGGGGGCCTTCTGGGAGCAGTACTTC.

The table lists this clonotype with a few counts. The chain employs TRBV20-1 and TRBJ2-2; 9 bases map to TRBD2. J was trimmed by 2 bases and V by 1 base; bases with no gene match: 8. Germline V lookup: CDR1 DFQATT, CDR2 SNEGSKA (reference sequence). This CDR3 has 17 residues. This chain's CDR3 is CSARGRTGLANTGELFF. The CDR3 nucleotides read TGCAGTGCTAGAGGTCGGACGGGACTAGCCAACACCGGGGAGCTGTTTTTT.

The V call is TRBV29-1, the J call TRBJ1-6; TRBD1 agrees at 12 bases. Germline CDR1 reads SQVTM; CDR2 reads ANQGSEA. J gave up 7 bases and V 7 bases, and 5 bases lay outside the gene matches. CDR3 length equals 14 residues. This CDR3 reads CSAGTGGRNSPLHF. The CDR3 DNA reads as TGCAGCGCCGGGACAGGGGGCCGAAATTCACCCCTCCACTTT.

Written as DNA, the CDR3 is TGCAGTGCTGGGGGGGCTGGGACTTCACCCCTCCACTTT. Its translation: CSAGGAGTSPLHF. The rearrangement joins TRBV20-1 to TRBJ1-6, with D perhaps matching TRBD1 (6 bases). CDR3 length equals 13 residues. Trimming removed 5 bases at V and 9 bases at J, with 14 bases between. Germline assignment: CDR1 DFQATT and CDR2 SNEGSKA (reference sequence).

The chain links TRBV24-1 to TRBJ2-7; D may be TRBD1 (6 bases). The end of the DNA aligns better with TRBJ2-5, so the J call may be wrong. Per the germline V gene, CDR1 is KGHDR and CDR2 is SFDVKD. This CDR3 has 13 amino acids. The CDR3 spells CATSETGWETQYF. CDR3 coding DNA: TGTGCCACCAGTGAAACAGGGTGGGAGACCCAGTACTTC.

The chain links TRBV12-3 or TRBV12-4 to TRBJ2-1; tentatively, D is TRBD1 (6 bases). CDR3 length equals 16 residues. Trimming cost V 11 bases and J 0 bases, with 20 bases left between them. This chain's CDR3 is CAGTKGQLSSYNEQFF. In DNA, the CDR3 is TGTGCCGGCACTAAGGGACAACTCAGCTCCTACAATGAGCAGTTCTTC.

The rearrangement links TRBV3-1 to TRBJ1-2, with a tentative D call TRBD1 (6 bases). The CDR3 spans 19 residues. V lost 4 bases, J lost 4 bases, and 28 bases lay in between. The V gene's germline CDR1 is LGHDT and CDR2 YNNKEL (reference sequence). The CDR3 region is CASSPKGGAARMGLYGYTF. As DNA, the CDR3 is TGTGCCAGCAGCCCCAAAGGGGGGGCAGCCCGGATGGGGCTCTATGGCTACACCTTC.

The chain has TRBV20-1 and TRBJ2-1; D remains ambiguous. V dropped 6 bases and J dropped 4 bases, with 19 bases sitting between them. The CDR3 runs to 15 residues. Per germline, CDR1 DFQATT and CDR2 SNEGSKA (reference sequence). CDR3 loop: CSAGQGNRPYNEQFF. The CDR3 DNA is TGCAGTGCCGGGCAAGGGAACCGCCCTTACAATGAGCAGTTCTTC.

This clonotype has just a few counts. The CDR3 nucleotides read TGCAGCGTTCTTCGGGACATGAACACTGAAGCTTTCTTT. It encodes CSVLRDMNTEAFF. This chain uses TRBV29-1 with TRBJ1-1; tentative D call: TRBD1 (6 bases). The CDR3 extends over 13 amino acids. The germline V and J ends were trimmed by 5 bases and 0 bases, with 10 bases remaining between them. Germline CDR1 and CDR2: SQVTM and ANQGSEA. The entire variable domain, with the rest obtained from reference TRBV29-1 and TRBJ1-1, is as follows: SAVISQKPSRDICQRGTSLTIQCQVDSQVTMMFWYRQQPGQSLTLIATANQGSEATYESGFVIDKFPISRPNLTFSTLTVSNMSPEDSSIYLCSVLRDMNTEAFFGQGTRLTVV.

There are many counts of this clonotype. This chain joins TRBV20-1 and TRBJ2-7; 7 nucleotides agree with TRBD1. Germline-derived CDR1 and CDR2 are DFQATT and SNEGSKA (reference sequence). J gave up 3 bases and V 2 bases, and 10 bases lay outside the gene matches. The CDR3 runs to 15 residues. CDR3 residues: CSARSGQAMNYEQYF. For the CDR3, the DNA is TGCAGTGCTAGATCCGGACAGGCCATGAACTACGAGCAGTACTTC.

With regard to this clonotype: This clone may be a read error of a much larger clone one base away. The gene calls are TRBV6-5 and TRBJ2-7; the match to TRBD1 covers 8 bases. CDR3 size: 14 residues. Looked up from germline, CDR1 is MNHEY and CDR2 is SVGAGI. The CDR3 region is CASSYGTGTYGQYF. CDR3 bases: TGTGCCAGCAGTTACGGGACAGGAACCTACGGGCAGTACTTC.

This sequence joins TRBV20-1 and TRBJ1-5; 9 bases align to TRBD1. The germline CDR1 and CDR2 sequences are DFQATT and SNEGSKA (reference sequence). The CDR3 sequence is 13 residues long. With 8 bases clipped from V and 4 bases from J, the junction kept 6 bases outside the gene matches. CDR3 in DNA: TGCAGTACAGGGGGCACGAGTAATCAGCCCCAGCATTTT. This encodes CSTGGTSNQPQHF.

This clonotype appeared a few times. This chain joins TRBV6-5 and TRBJ2-7, with 7 bases lining up with TRBD1. Germline V gives CDR1 MNHEY, CDR2 SVGAGI. J gave up 1 base and V 8 bases, and 8 bases lay outside the gene matches. The CDR3 totals 14 residues. The CDR3 region is CASGETGLSYEQYF. In DNA, the CDR3 is TGTGCCAGCGGTGAGACAGGGCTTTCCTACGAGCAGTACTTC.

This clonotype was counted a few times. The chain combines TRBV3-1 with TRBJ2-7; possibly TRBD2 for D (5 bases). This CDR3 is built from 17 residues. With 3 bases removed from V and 0 bases from J, the gap between germline ends came to 18 bases. Germline V CDR1 and CDR2: LGHDT, YNNKEL (reference sequence). The CDR3 loop reads CASSHRGRGLSSYEQYF. CDR3 nucleotide sequence: TGTGCCAGCAGCCACCGAGGGCGCGGCTTAAGCTCCTACGAGCAGTACTTC.

This chain uses TRBV20-1 with TRBJ2-1; 7 nucleotides line up with TRBD2. The J call may not be correct, given that the DNA end is closer to TRBJ2-7. The CDR3 length is 14 residues. Germline values: CDR1 DFQATT, CDR2 SNEGSKA (reference sequence). This CDR3 reads CSAVHGGTYNEQYF. The CDR3 DNA reads TGCAGTGCCGTCCACGGGGGGACCTACAATGAGCAGTACTTC.

The sample holds a few counts of this clonotype. The rearrangement uses TRBV7-2 and TRBJ2-7; D is perhaps TRBD1 (6 bases). There are 16 residues in the CDR3. Per germline, CDR1 SGHTA and CDR2 FQGNSA. Trimming pared 5 bases from V and 1 base from J, leaving 18 bases between. The CDR3 here is CASSQGPGVFSYEQYF. CDR3 DNA sequence: TGTGCCAGCAGCCAGGGGCCCGGAGTATTTTCCTACGAGCAGTACTTC.

The chain employs TRBV6-1 and TRBJ2-6, with D possibly matching TRBD1 (5 bases). The CDR3 sequence is 19 residues long. V was trimmed by 5 bases and J by 0 bases, leaving 20 bases between them. CDR1 and CDR2 (germline): MNHNS, SASEGT. The chain's CDR3 is CASSTFRSDTGSGANVLTF. The CDR3 DNA is TGTGCCAGCAGTACCTTCCGGTCGGACACGGGCTCTGGGGCCAACGTCCTGACTTTC.

This clonotype has a handful of counts. The chain uses TRBV7-9 and TRBJ2-5, with a tentative D call TRBD1 (6 bases). Deletions cut 5 bases from V and 4 bases from J, with 17 bases between. Germline values: CDR1 SEHNR, CDR2 FQNEAQ (reference sequence). The CDR3 is 15 amino acids. The CDR3 bases are TGTGCCAGCAGCCCCCCCGCCCAGGGGCTAGAGACCCAGTACTTC. This codes for CASSPPAQGLETQYF.